A single sample gave rise to the 26 T cell receptor beta chains below, sequenced in a study of blood T cell repertoires in COVID-19. The repertoire was sequenced with immunoSEQ multiplex PCR; TCRdb's copy has only in-frame clones and lacks some. The sample lists about 100,000 clones, more than 65% occurring once. Input material: peripheral blood. The source is a woman in her 70s with acute or convalescent COVID-19.

This clone is medium-sized within its sample. The rearrangement links TRBV6-4 to TRBJ2-3, with 11 bases fitting TRBD2. Germline CDR1 MRHNA, CDR2 SNTAGT. J was trimmed by 4 bases and V by 5 bases; bases with no gene match: 5. This CDR3 spans 15 amino acids. CDR3 DNA sequence: TGTGCCAGCAGTCCAACTAGCGGGGGACCAGATACGCAGTATTTT. It specifies CASSPTSGGPDTQYF.

The V and J genes are TRBV19 and TRBJ1-3; D remains unclear. This CDR3 has 14 residues. CDR1 and CDR2 (germline): LNHDA, SQIVND (reference sequence). V was cut by 3 bases and J by 4 bases, with 10 bases left in between. The CDR3 DNA reads as TGTGCCAGTAGTATTAGACAAGAAGGAAACACCATATATTTT. It codes for CASSIRQEGNTIYF.

The chain joins TRBV6-5 to TRBJ1-1, with TRBD1 as a possible D gene (6 bases). Germline V gives CDR1 MNHEY, CDR2 SVGAGI. V lost 5 bases and J lost 1, with 11 bases in between. The CDR3 is made up of 14 amino acids. The CDR3 protein is CASSLSRGNTEAFF. DNA of the CDR3: TGTGCCAGCAGTCTTTCCAGGGGGAACACTGAAGCTTTCTTT.

The V and J genes are TRBV7-9 and TRBJ1-2; the D gene is possibly TRBD1 (5 bases). The CDR3 has 13 residues. V shed 6 bases and J shed 4 bases, with 12 bases lying between them. CDR1 and CDR2 from the germline V gene are SEHNR and FQNEAQ (reference sequence). CDR3 protein: CASRGGGPYGYTF. In DNA form, the CDR3 reads TGTGCCAGCAGGGGGGGAGGACCCTATGGCTACACCTTC.

The V call is TRBV4-2, the J call TRBJ2-1; 11 bases fit TRBD2. This CDR3 comprises 21 residues. Germline trimming cut 0 bases from V and 2 bases from J; bases unmatched to any gene: 15. CDR1 is LGHNA, CDR2 YNFKEQ, per germline. CDR3 in amino acids: CASSQDLKELAGDGPYNEQFF. The CDR3 region has the DNA TGTGCCAGCAGCCAAGATCTAAAAGAACTAGCGGGGGATGGGCCCTACAATGAGCAGTTCTTC.

This clone was observed a few times. The chain uses TRBV5-1 and TRBJ2-7, with 9 bases identical to TRBD1. Germline CDR1 SGHRS, CDR2 YFSETQ. Losses at the gene ends were 4 bases for V and 4 bases for J; bases not matched to a gene: 12. This CDR3 is 16 amino acids long. The CDR3: CASSQNTGTGFYEQYV. The DNA for the CDR3 is TGCGCCAGCAGCCAGAACACCGGGACAGGGTTTTACGAGCAGTACGTC.

V usage is TRBV20-1 and J usage is TRBJ2-7, with 7 positions matching TRBD1. CDR3 length: 12 amino acids. Germline CDR1 is DFQATT and CDR2 is SNEGSKA (reference sequence). Trimming cost V 3 bases and J 4 bases; bases outside gene matches: 3. The CDR3 DNA follows: TGCAGTGCTAGTCAGGGGGATTACGAGCAGTACTTC. It encodes CSASQGDYEQYF.

The rearrangement joins TRBV9 to TRBJ1-2; D uncertain. The V end was cut by 0 bases, the J end by 8 bases, with 14 bases between. Germline CDR1 SGDLS, CDR2 YYNGEE. CDR3 length: 14 amino acids. The CDR3 DNA follows: TGTGCCAGCAGCGTAGTGGAGGGAGAGAGCGGCTACACCTTC. It is translated as CASSVVEGESGYTF.

This chain connects TRBV6-6 to TRBJ2-7, with TRBD1 as a possible D gene (6 bases). This CDR3 has 13 amino acids. CDR1 MNHNY and CDR2 SVGAGI come from the germline V gene (reference sequence). Trimming took 9 bases from V and 4 from J, leaving 16 bases between them. The CDR3 sequence is CASNRDITYEQYF. The CDR3 DNA reads as TGTGCCAGTAACCGGGACATCACATACGAGCAGTACTTC.

V gene TRBV7-2 combines with J gene TRBJ1-2; no clear D gene. Trimming removed 1 base from V and 8 bases from J, with 14 bases in between. CDR3 size: 14 residues. The germline V gene encodes CDR1 SGHTA and CDR2 FQGNSA. In nucleotides, the CDR3 is TGTGCCAGCAGCTTAGGCCCCGGGGTGAGGGGCTACACCTTC. Translation gives CASSLGPGVRGYTF. Full variable domain (rest looked up from reference TRBV7-2 and TRBJ1-2): GAGVSQSPSNKVTEKGKDVELRCDPISGHTALYWYRQSLGQGLEFLIYFQGNSAPDKSGLPSDRFSAERTGGSVSTLTIQRTQQEDSAVYLCASSLGPGVRGYTFGSGTRLTVV.

This chain joins TRBV4-1 and TRBJ2-7; 11 bases align to TRBD2. Germline loops: CDR1 MGHRA, CDR2 YSYEKL. CDR3 size: 16 residues. Trimming took 0 bases from V and 7 from J; bases not matched to a gene: 8. CDR3 nucleotides: TGCGCCAGCAGCCAAGATCACGCTAGCGGGGGGCGGGAGCAGTACTTC. Translation gives CASSQDHASGGREQYF.

This clone was observed a single time. This CDR3 reads CASRSASGSYEQYF. CDR3 nucleotides: TGTGCCAGCAGGTCCGCTAGCGGATCCTACGAGCAGTACTTC. The rearrangement uses TRBV7-3 and TRBJ2-7; 7 bases are shared with TRBD2. Germline CDR1 is SGHTA and CDR2 is FQGTGA. The CDR3 is 14 residues long. The junction had 6 bases not matched to a gene; V was cut back by 6 bases and J by 1 base.

The CDR3 DNA follows: TGTGCCAGTAGTATGGTCGGGGGGGGAAATCAGCCCCAGCATTTT. Translation: CASSMVGGGNQPQHF. The chain combines TRBV19 with TRBJ1-5; weak D call: TRBD1 (5 bases). The CDR3 totals 15 residues. CDR1 is LNHDA, CDR2 SQIVND, per germline (reference sequence). The V end was cut by 3 bases, the J end by 4 bases, with 13 bases between.

The chain has TRBV3-1 (or the pseudogene TRBV3-2) and TRBJ2-5, with 9 positions matching TRBD1. The CDR3 extends over 14 amino acids. V shed 4 bases, J shed 5 bases, and the junction held 5 bases outside the gene matches. The germline V gene encodes CDR1 LGHDT and CDR2 YNNKEL (reference sequence). CDR3 amino acids: CASSRTGEEETQYF. CDR3 coding DNA: TGTGCCAGCAGCCGGACAGGGGAAGAGGAGACCCAGTACTTC.

The V and J genes are TRBV11-3 and TRBJ2-1, with 13 bases that match TRBD2. Germline loops: CDR1 SGHNT, CDR2 YENEEA. Trimming removed 1 base from V and 5 bases from J; junction bases left unmatched: 5. The CDR3 is made up of 17 amino acids. The CDR3 here is CASSLGLTSGGNNEQFF. In nucleotides, the CDR3 is TGTGCCAGCAGCTTAGGATTGACTAGCGGGGGGAACAATGAGCAGTTCTTC.

The genes are TRBV7-6 and TRBJ2-5; maybe TRBD2 (6 bases). The CDR3 is 14 residues long. Germline V gene lookup returns CDR1 SGHVS and CDR2 FNYEAQ. V lost 3 bases and J lost 2, with 10 bases in between. The CDR3 nucleotides read TGTGCCAGCAGCTTGGGCGGGGCGCAAGAGACCCAGTACTTC. Encoded protein: CASSLGGAQETQYF. The complete variable domain, with remaining parts taken from reference TRBV7-6 and TRBJ2-5, reads GAGVSQSPRYKVTKRGQDVALRCDPISGHVSLYWYRQALGQGPEFLTYFNYEAQQDKSGLPNDRFSAERPEGSISTLTIQRTEQRDSAMYRCASSLGGAQETQYFGPGTRLLVL.

The chain recombines TRBV6-5 with TRBJ1-1; D perhaps matches TRBD1 (6 bases). CDR3 length equals 14 residues. Looked up from germline, CDR1 is MNHEY and CDR2 is SVGAGI. V shed 7 bases and J shed 1 base, with 13 bases lying between them. The CDR3 DNA reads TGTGCCAGCACTTCCGGGACACAGAACACTGAAGCTTTCTTT. Its protein is CASTSGTQNTEAFF.

The chain employs TRBV7-6 and TRBJ1-1; 7 bases fit TRBD1. V lost 1 base and J lost 3; bases outside the gene matches: 5. Per the germline V gene, CDR1 is SGHVS and CDR2 is FNYEAQ. The CDR3 loop spans 15 amino acids. For the CDR3, the DNA is TGTGCCAGCAGCTTAGGCCTCAGGGGGGACACTGAAGCTTTCTTT. This codes for CASSLGLRGDTEAFF.

The genes are TRBV6-1 and TRBJ2-7; 14 nucleotides agree with TRBD2. V was clipped by 3 bases and J by 0 bases; unmatched bases: 4. This CDR3 contains 17 residues. In germline, CDR1 is MNHNS, CDR2 SASEGT. CDR3 residues: CASSEAGLAGGSYEQYF. The CDR3 DNA reads TGTGCCAGCAGTGAGGCCGGACTAGCGGGGGGCTCCTACGAGCAGTACTTC.

V gene TRBV11-2 combines with J gene TRBJ2-1; 12 bases are a match to TRBD2. The CDR3 covers 16 residues. Germline assignment: CDR1 SGHAT and CDR2 FQNNGV. Trimming took 0 bases from V and 9 from J; bases not matched to a gene: 6. The CDR3 spells CASSLDLAGGLLEQFF. CDR3 sequence (DNA): TGTGCCAGCAGCTTAGATCTAGCGGGGGGGCTACTTGAGCAGTTCTTC.

This clone occurred once. V and J are TRBV14 and TRBJ2-2; D gene ambiguous. This CDR3 has 13 residues. V was trimmed by 7 bases and J by 6 bases, leaving 12 bases between them. Germline values: CDR1 SGHDN, CDR2 FVKESK. DNA for the CDR3: TGTGCCAGCAAAAAGGCAGGCCCCGGGGAGCTGTTTTTT. Translating it yields CASKKAGPGELFF.

This chain joins TRBV5-1 and TRBJ1-4; 7 nucleotides align to TRBD1. The V segment lost 2 bases and the J segment 10 bases; nucleotides outside the gene matches: 5. Germline values: CDR1 SGHRS, CDR2 YFSETQ. The CDR3 consists of 13 residues. CDR3 nucleotides: TGCGCCAGCAGCTTCGACAGGGAAACAAAACTGTTTTTT. The encoded protein is CASSFDRETKLFF. Combining the CDR3 with reference TRBV5-1 and TRBJ1-4 gives the whole variable domain KAGVTQTPRYLIKTRGQQVTLSCSPISGHRSVSWYQQTPGQGLQFLFEYFSETQRNKGNFPGRFSGRQFSNSRSEMNVSTLELGDSALYLCASSFDRETKLFFGSGTQLSVL.

The chain recombines TRBV7-2 with TRBJ1-5; 7 nucleotides align to TRBD1. This CDR3 comprises 15 residues. Germline V CDR1 and CDR2: SGHTA, FQGNSA. The ends lost 5 bases at V and 6 bases at J; junction bases unmatched: 10. The CDR3 DNA reads TGTGCCAGCAGCGGGGCAGGAGGGGGCGGTCAGCCCCAGCATTTT. Translated: CASSGAGGGGQPQHF.

The chain carries TRBV5-1 and TRBJ2-3; TRBD1 matches at 8 bases. CDR3 size: 15 residues. V shed 0 bases and J 5 bases; nucleotides not matched to a gene: 5. Germline V gene sequence: CDR1 SGHRS, CDR2 YFSETQ. The CDR3 region is CASSLEDREVDTQYF. CDR3 coding DNA: TGCGCCAGCAGCTTGGAGGACAGGGAAGTAGATACGCAGTATTTT.

The chain is built from TRBV7-2 and TRBJ2-1; tentatively, D is TRBD2 (7 bases). CDR1 and CDR2 from the germline V gene are SGHTA and FQGNSA. CDR3 length: 15 amino acids. The V gene lost 0 bases and the J gene lost 9 bases, with 15 bases spanning the gap. CDR3 protein: CASSLAGGLRSEQFF. As DNA, the CDR3 is TGTGCCAGCAGCTTAGCGGGGGGGCTCAGGAGTGAGCAGTTCTTC. Complete variable domain (other parts from reference TRBV7-2 and TRBJ2-1): GAGVSQSPSNKVTEKGKDVELRCDPISGHTALYWYRQSLGQGLEFLIYFQGNSAPDKSGLPSDRFSAERTGGSVSTLTIQRTQQEDSAVYLCASSLAGGLRSEQFFGPGTRLTVL.

In its sample, this clone was seen a few times. V and J are TRBV30 and TRBJ1-2; TRBD1 is a possible D gene (5 bases). The V end was cut by 7 bases, the J end by 6 bases, with 18 bases between. The CDR3 covers 13 residues. In germline, CDR1 is GTSNPN, CDR2 SVGIG (reference sequence). The DNA for the CDR3 is TGTGCCTCCAGGAGGGGTTGGGGGGATGGCTACACCTTC. This encodes CASRRGWGDGYTF.